Presented here are 3 T cell receptor beta chains from one specimen sequenced in a study of somatic mutations in cytotoxic T cells in rheumatoid arthritis. Sequenced by immunoSEQ multiplex PCR; TCRdb stores in-frame clones only, minus some. The data hold 19,000 or so clones, with around four fifths observed a single time. Sequences were obtained from CD8+ T cells sorted from blood. All receptors come from a woman aged 60-70 years in good health.

CDR3 amino acids: CASQGNYNEQFF. As DNA, the CDR3 is TGCGCCAGCCAGGGCAATTACAATGAGCAGTTCTTC. J is TRBJ2-1 and V is TRBV4-1; D possibly corresponds to TRBD1 (5 bases). V was pared by 8 bases and J by 4 bases, with 9 bases between. This CDR3 has 12 residues. Germline CDR1 reads MGHRA; CDR2 reads YSYEKL.

In the case of this clone: The same CDR3 also results from other DNA sequences found in this sample. The DNA of the CDR3 is TGTGCCAGCAGTTTGCCAGGGCGGGAGCAGTACTTC. Amino acid sequence: CASSLPGREQYF. The J gene is TRBJ2-7, the V gene TRBV27; a possible D gene is TRBD1 (5 bases). The CDR3 extends over 12 amino acids. Germline values: CDR1 MNHEY, CDR2 SMNVEV (reference sequence). Trimming pared 3 bases from V and 7 bases from J, leaving 10 bases between.

This clone was counted a single time. V gene TRBV10-3 combines with J gene TRBJ1-4; D uncertain. Germline V gene sequence: CDR1 ENHRY, CDR2 SYGVKD. The CDR3 contains 11 residues. Trimming cost V 4 bases and J 11 bases, with 8 bases left between them. As DNA, the CDR3 is TGTGCCATCAGTGGTGGAGAGAAACTGTTTTTT. Translating it yields CAISGGEKLFF.